This T cell receptor (beta chain) originates from a study of identical twins. Many counts were recorded for this clonotype. The antigen is undetermined. TCRdb independently ran MiXCR on the 5' RACE reads; one entry per CDR3 protein. The sample yields some 330,000 distinct CDR3 sequences, about 10% seen once. General study points: Monozygotic twin pairs showed more out-of-frame TCR alpha sharing than models estimated. Insertion counts were lower in abundant cord blood beta clonotypes, a trend that memory repertoires did not show.

The length of the CDR3 is 16 residues. Germline V CDR1 and CDR2: MNHEY, SVGAGI. V lost 6 bases and J lost 9; bases outside the gene matches: 17. The rearrangement joins TRBV6-5 to TRBJ2-1; the match to TRBD2 covers 7 bases. The TCR originated in a woman between 45 and 60 years old in good health. Sequencing was carried out using naive T cells sorted from blood. CDR3 sequence: CASRPRGAPTGGEQFF. The CDR3 region has the DNA TGTGCCAGCAGGCCCCGCGGGGCACCTACGGGGGGTGAGCAGTTCTTC.